The clone carrying this TCR beta chain was seen a handful of times. Its antigen is undetermined. A single base separates this from a much larger clone, so it may be a read error. This library used roughly 370 ng RNA and molecular barcoded adaptors spanning alpha/delta and beta/gamma chains. TCRdb analysed the reads with MiXCR anew, one entry per CDR3 protein. The profile shows approximately 9,800 distinct CDR3 sequences, 16% of them singletons. Germline V CDR1 and CDR2: SGHDN, FVKESK. This CDR3 is built from 13 residues. V lost 8 bases to trimming and J lost 0 bases, with 10 bases between them. The sample originates from a study of read filtering for tumor transcriptome and immune sequencing. Whole-study context: About 8 patients were R-ISS I, approximately 15 were R-ISS II, more than five were R-ISS III. Per sample, TCR-region reads ranged about 4 to 11 million by IR-seq, about 80 to 1,400 by RNA-seq.

Study-level points and caveats: This fraction held mixed bone marrow immune cells after CD138-negative sorting.

The sequence was collected from a donor at least 40 years old with multiple myeloma. Source material: a population of CD138-negative cells sorted from bone marrow. The rearrangement uses TRBV14 and TRBJ1-1; D is undetermined. CDR3 protein: CASGLWVNTEAFF. CDR3 coding DNA: TGTGCCAGCGGCCTGTGGGTGAACACTGAAGCTTTCTTT.